This TCR beta chain appears in the sequencing data of a study of technical replicates of blood from several donors. Produced via immunoSEQ multiplex PCR; TCRdb's table is partial and in-frame only. This table holds 70,000 to 85,000 clones, nearly 97% found once. The sample taken for sequencing was T cells isolated from PBMCs. This TCR was recovered from a human donor in good health.

CDR3 sequence: CASSSDREWETQYF. DNA of the CDR3: TGCGCCAGCAGCTCTGACAGGGAATGGGAGACCCAGTACTTC. The V call is TRBV5-1, the J call TRBJ2-5; 7 nucleotides line up with TRBD1. After removal of 3 bases from V and 5 bases from J, the junction contained 7 bases not matched to a gene. Germline V CDR1 and CDR2: SGHRS, YFSETQ. The length of the CDR3 is 14 residues.